This TCR beta chain was captured in a study of blood T cell repertoires in COVID-19. On the study more broadly: The United States, Italy and Spain were the sources of the acute and convalescent COVID-19 samples.

Using immunoSEQ multiplex PCR, the repertoire was profiled, and TCRdb retains in-frame clones only, with some absent. The sample comprises approximately 150,000 clones, 65% to 85% of which are singletons, and roughly 18% rests with the top ten. Deletions cut 2 bases from V and 7 bases from J, with 15 bases between. This CDR3 comprises 15 residues. CDR1 ENHRY and CDR2 SYGVKD come from the germline V gene. The V call is TRBV10-3, the J call TRBJ1-5, with a weak D call TRBD1 (6 bases). The sequenced material came from peripheral blood. This TCR was sampled from a woman in her 70s who had recovered from COVID-19. The CDR3 DNA is TGTGCCATCAGTGAGGGGGGGGCGGTCGGGCAGCCCCAGCATTTT. Translated, it gives CAISEGGAVGQPQHF.